The following is a TCR beta chain sequence with its context. As yet, its antigen is unknown. The data originate from a study of a mutant IDH1 vaccine in newly diagnosed glioma. Background on the study: Patients under treatment included approximately 60% males and about 38% females and had a mean age of 40.4 years.

Between the trimmed V and J ends, which lost 2 bases and 4 bases, there was a span of 18 bases. The CDR3 sequence is 17 residues long. CDR1 and CDR2 (germline): KGHSH, LQKENI. The assay was immunoSEQ multiplex PCR, and TCRdb's table has in-frame clones only and misses some. The table records roughly 70,000 clones, around 83% of them present only once. Whole-study results and caveats: Pseudoprogression appears to have had no connection to changes in top peripheral T cell clonotypes. Detectable vaccine-induced immune responses arose in approximately 93% of patients.

Time point: baseline, week 1 (first vaccination visit). Treatment in this sample: pre-vaccination baseline after standard-of-care therapy. The astrocytomas were IDH1-mutant, ATRX-negative, and WHO grade 3 or 4. The gene calls are TRBV18 and TRBJ1-5, with no clear D. This TCR derives from a woman aged 18-29 years with glioma. Some clones in this sample may be carry-over from other donors' samples. Sequenced here: peripheral blood mononuclear cells (PBMCs), sampled from a glioma patient treated with radiotherapy, temozolomide or both. This CDR3 is CASSPSKGRSGNQPQHF. The CDR3 DNA reads as TGTGCCAGCTCACCATCCAAAGGGAGGTCCGGGAATCAGCCCCAGCATTTT.